This T cell receptor (beta chain) is from a study of blood T cells in healthy people across ages. Whole-study results and caveats: Naive T cell percentage by flow cytometry tracked strongly with beta diversity.

Looked up from germline, CDR1 is SQVTM and CDR2 is ANQGSEA. V shed 3 bases and J shed 4 bases, with 17 bases lying between them. The CDR3 is made up of 15 amino acids. There are a few counts of this clonotype. Its antigen is still unknown. Then a second PCR, running about 6 to 12 cycles, was carried out with a sample-barcoded 5' primer and a J-beta primer mix. TCRdb called the 5' RACE reads again in MiXCR, with one record for every CDR3 protein. The repertoire holds 1,500,000 or so distinct CDR3 sequences, roughly 60% seen once, with over 5.5% in the top ten. The sequence was obtained from a man between 18 and 35 years old in good health. The sample taken for sequencing was blood. This chain uses TRBV29-1 with TRBJ2-3; no definite D call. For the CDR3, the DNA is TGCAGCGTTGATTTCTTTGGTTCCTTGGCAGATACGCAGTATTTT. This gives the protein CSVDFFGSLADTQYF.